A single T cell receptor beta chain is shown here with its context. Its antigen remains unknown. The data stem from a study of shared clonotypes between healthy human individuals. Looking at the study overall: A few men and a couple of women, aged 18 to 49, were donors.

V was clipped by 3 bases and J by 1 base; unmatched bases: 3. The CDR3 is 16 amino acids. The V gene's germline CDR1 is SGHNT and CDR2 YYREEE (reference sequence). Original handling: Filtering was not the same, since immunoSEQ gave junction-only sequences without quality scores. Data came from immunoSEQ multiplex PCR; TCRdb stores just in-frame clones and leaves some out. V and J calls and clone size are as listed in that table; D and trimming were resolved from the DNA. The table lists over 2 million clones, around 93% of them singletons, with 0.37% in the top ten. Findings and limits, study-wide: Naive subsets, compared against memory subsets, generally had larger estimated richness values. Among non-shared clonotypes, generation probabilities were lower than among those shared by all four donors.

Specimen: naive CD4+ T cells from PBMCs. Subset defined: CD45RA+ positively selected. V usage is TRBV5-4 and J usage is TRBJ2-5; 13 nucleotides line up with TRBD2. The clonotype was recovered from a man aged 18 to 30 in good health. Some clones in this sample may be carry-over from other donors' samples. This CDR3 reads CASSWGTSGVQETQYF. The CDR3 DNA sequence: TGTGCCAGCAGCTGGGGGACTAGCGGGGTCCAAGAGACCCAGTACTTC.